The T cell receptor beta chain described here comes from a study of Tregs in tolerant kidney transplant recipients. Study-level information: The nonmyeloablative bone marrow transplants came from related graft donors, with transient mixed chimerism.

Recipient PBMCs carried a CFSE label and met irradiated graft donor PBMCs for approximately six days before FACS sorting. Study-wide points: Tolerant patients' donor-specific Tregs expanded beyond overall Tregs, suggesting antigen-driven growth. Few patients were studied, so findings need validation in larger groups. The most relevant donor-specific Treg TCRbeta repertoire apparently came from expansion with activated donor B cells.

Here immunoSEQ multiplex PCR was the method, and the copy in TCRdb shows in-frame clones only, minus some. The repertoire table contains about 360 clones. Germline V gene data show CDR1 as MGHRA and CDR2 as YSYEKL. This CDR3 has 15 residues. V shed 2 bases and J 3 bases; nucleotides not matched to a gene: 6. This clone registers medium-sized (0.01 to 0.1%) by frequency. Antigen: not known. Read coverage stops 3 residues before the CDR3 terminus; the germline J gene supplies the remainder. The receptor was isolated from a human patient who received a combined kidney and bone marrow transplant. Material: CD4+ T cells from blood cultured with allogeneic cells, obtained before the transplant. The chain links TRBV4-1 to TRBJ2-7; 8 bases fit TRBD1. The part of the CDR3 DNA that was read is TGCGCCAGCAGCCAAACAACTACAGGGGGCTACGAG. Translation: CASSQTTTGGYE. The full CDR3 protein is CASSQTTTGGYEQYF.